This T cell receptor beta chain came from a study of naive and memory T cell subsets. Study observations and caveats: Possibly reflecting memory cells re-expressing CD45RA, a few larger clonotypes occurred in naive repertoires, especially CD8. Diversity fell and Gini index rose from naive through CM, EM, EMRA. Between naive and memory subsets, TCR abundance power law exponents differed.

An equimolar mix of two oligonucleotides served as the beta constant-region primer for TRBC1 and TRBC2. Four rounds of PCR amplified the ligated cDNA using nested alpha and beta constant-region primers plus SP2. The cDNA 3' end received a ligated single-stranded oligonucleotide carrying the SP2 primer and a 12-nucleotide UMI. TCRdb passed the UMI-ligation and nested PCR reads through MiXCR, listing each CDR3 protein once. Of 95,000 to 110,000 distinct CDR3 sequences in the sample, roughly 14% were seen once. Trimming pared 0 bases from V and 4 bases from J, leaving 15 bases between. The germline V gene has CDR1 MNHEY and CDR2 SVGEGT. This CDR3 region has 16 residues. CD4+ T cell IFNgamma after overnight CMV lysate exposure gave donor CMV status. With respect to this clonotype: Its antigen is unknown.

The chain is built from TRBV6-2 or TRBV6-3 and TRBJ1-2; D not certain. This clonotype was obtained from a human donor in good health. Specimen: naive CD8+ T cells from blood. CDR3 sequence: CASSYSALGRGYGYTF. The CDR3 nucleotides read TGTGCCAGCAGTTACTCGGCACTTGGACGGGGCTATGGCTACACCTTC.